This T cell receptor beta chain emerged from a study of cytomegalovirus exposure and HLA in healthy donors. This clone has more than one count but fewer than ten. Its antigen is undetermined. Notes on the study in general: Most TCR sequences showed up rarely, but some public TCRs showed up in many donors. It was found in a later analysis that first-cohort TCR clusters tended to co-occur in the 120 validation repertoires. Confirmation in vitro established that a few CMV-associated chains were specific for CMV antigens.

Per the germline V gene, CDR1 is SNHLY and CDR2 is FYNNEI. Trimming took off 7 bases at V and 0 bases at J, with 9 bases between the two ends. There are 13 residues in the CDR3. The protocol was immunoSEQ multiplex PCR, while the TCRdb copy is restricted to in-frame clones and leaves out a portion. The repertoire holds about 180,000 clones, with 85% as singletons. Sequenced: PBMCs. The receptor was isolated from a man aged 18-30 years in good health and CMV-seropositive. The chain uses TRBV2 and TRBJ1-2, with D unclear. CDR3 DNA sequence: TGTGCCAGCAAGCCAGGCCCTAACTATGGCTACACCTTC. The encoded protein is CASKPGPNYGYTF.